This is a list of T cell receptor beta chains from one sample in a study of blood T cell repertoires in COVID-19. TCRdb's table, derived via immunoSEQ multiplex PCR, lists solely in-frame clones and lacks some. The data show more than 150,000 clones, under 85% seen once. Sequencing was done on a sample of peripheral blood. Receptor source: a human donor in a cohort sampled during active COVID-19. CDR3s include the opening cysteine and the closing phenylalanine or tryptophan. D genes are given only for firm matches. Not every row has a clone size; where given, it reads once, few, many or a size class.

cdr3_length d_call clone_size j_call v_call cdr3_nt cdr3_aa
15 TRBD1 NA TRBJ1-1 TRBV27 TGTGCCAGCAGTTTAGCAGGGGGCGCGGGCACTGAAGCTTTCTTT CASSLAGGAGTEAFF
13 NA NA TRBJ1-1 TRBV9 TGTGCCAGCAGCGTAGGAGTAAGCACTGAAGCTTTCTTT CASSVGVSTEAFF
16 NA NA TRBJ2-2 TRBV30 TGTGCCTGGACAGCTGGGTGGGACACTGTCGGCGGGGAGCTGTTTTTT CAWTAGWDTVGGELFF
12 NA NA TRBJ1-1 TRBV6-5 TGTGCCAGCAGTTACGGAGGCACTGAAGCTTTCTTT CASSYGGTEAFF
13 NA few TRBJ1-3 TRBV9 TGTGCCAGCAGCGCTGGAGGTCGAAACACCATATATTTT CASSAGGRNTIYF
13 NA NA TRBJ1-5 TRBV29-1 TGCAGCGTTGAAGTACCAGGGGCCGTGACCCAGCATTTT CSVEVPGAVTQHF
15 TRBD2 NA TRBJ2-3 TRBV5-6 TGTGCCAGCAGCTTCCGGGGGGGCTGGCAAGATACGCAGTATTTT CASSFRGGWQDTQYF
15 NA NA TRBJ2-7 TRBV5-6 TGTGCCAGCAGCTTTATATCCCCCCCGGGCTACGAGCAGTACTTC CASSFISPPGYEQYF
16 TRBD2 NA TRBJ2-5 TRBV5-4 TGTGCCAGCAGCTGGGGGGGAACAGGCGATAAAGAGACCCAGTACTTC CASSWGGTGDKETQYF
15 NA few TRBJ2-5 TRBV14 TGTGCCAGCAGCCAATACAGGGTTGGGCAAGAGACCCAGTACTTC CASSQYRVGQETQYF
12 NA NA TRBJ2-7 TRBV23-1 TGCGCCAGCAGTCAATCTAGCTACGAGCAGTACTTC CASSQSSYEQYF
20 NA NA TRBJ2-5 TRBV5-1 TGCGCCAGCAGCTTGGCCAGTGTGACAGGCTACGTCGGGACCGAAGAGACCCAGTACTTC CASSLASVTGYVGTEETQYF
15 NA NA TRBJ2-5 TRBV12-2 TGTGCAAGTCGCCAGACTAGCGGGGGGGTGGAGACCCAGTACTTC CASRQTSGGVETQYF